This entry concerns a single T cell receptor (beta chain). Antigen unknown. The data belong to a study of shared clonotypes between healthy human individuals. Study-wide results and caveats: Represented genetic and exposure-history diversity was restricted by having few donors.

Replicate PCRs for sorted subsets used approximately 220 ng DNA; this equaled around 28,000 T cell genomes. Sequencing was performed with immunoSEQ multiplex PCR; in TCRdb, only in-frame clones are kept and a portion is missing. Among approximately 980,000 clones, about 80% were seen once, and the ten largest hold about 1.5%. Germline lookup yields CDR1 MNHEY and CDR2 SVGAGI. The V end lost 5 bases, the J end lost 9 bases, and 14 bases lay between the germline ends. This CDR3 has 13 residues. This TCR derives from a man between 18 and 29 years old in good health. The sample taken for sequencing was memory CD4+ T cells sorted from blood. Subset here: CD45RA-negative fraction. The V and J genes are TRBV6-5 and TRBJ2-1, with D possibly being TRBD2 (6 bases). The CDR3 here is CASSPLAGFEQFF. The CDR3 DNA reads as TGTGCCAGCAGTCCACTCGCGGGATTTGAGCAGTTCTTC.